This T cell receptor beta chain was captured by sequencing in a study of early T cells in non-severe SARS-CoV-2 infection. Background on the study: The authors sequenced bulk RNA from unsorted whole blood, leaving chains unpaired. The study's findings and limits: Matching against VDJdb likely underestimated virus-specific expansions, favoring anti-spike CD8.

Researchers attached unique molecular identifiers to individual cDNA molecules. A single record per CDR3 protein comes from TCRdb applying MiXCR to the 5' RACE reads. The sample includes about 50,000 distinct CDR3 sequences, 9.4% of them seen just once. On this clonotype: No antigen is known for it.

V lost 3 bases to trimming and J lost 12 bases; unmatched junction nucleotides: 7. The CDR3 has 14 amino acids. This chain uses TRBV12-3 or TRBV12-4 with TRBJ2-1; TRBD2 aligns across 11 bases. This clonotype originated in an adult who was a healthcare worker with PCR-confirmed SARS-CoV-2 infection or an uninfected control (not recorded which). The specimen comprised whole blood, sampled at baseline. The CDR3 protein is CASSFGSGGAWQFF. CDR3 sequence (DNA): TGTGCCAGCAGTTTTGGTAGCGGGGGGGCTTGGCAGTTCTTC.